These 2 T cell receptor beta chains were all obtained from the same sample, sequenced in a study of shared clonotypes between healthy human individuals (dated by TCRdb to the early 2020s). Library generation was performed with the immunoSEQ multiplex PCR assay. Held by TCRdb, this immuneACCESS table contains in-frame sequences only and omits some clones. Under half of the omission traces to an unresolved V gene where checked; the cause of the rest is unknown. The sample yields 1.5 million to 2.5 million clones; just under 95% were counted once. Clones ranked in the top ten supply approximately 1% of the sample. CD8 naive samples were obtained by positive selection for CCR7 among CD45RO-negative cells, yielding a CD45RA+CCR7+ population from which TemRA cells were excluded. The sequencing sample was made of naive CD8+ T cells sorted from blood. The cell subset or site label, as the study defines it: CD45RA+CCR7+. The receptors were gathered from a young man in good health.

The CDR3 nucleotides read TGTGCCACCAGCAGAGATCTAGAGCCCTTATACAATGAGCAGTTCTTC. Translation: CATSRDLEPLYNEQFF. The J gene is TRBJ2-1, the V gene TRBV15; D unclear. The CDR3 sequence is 16 residues long. Germline V gene lookup returns CDR1 LNHNV and CDR2 YYDKDF (reference sequence). V was clipped by 0 bases and J by 4 bases, with 13 bases between them.

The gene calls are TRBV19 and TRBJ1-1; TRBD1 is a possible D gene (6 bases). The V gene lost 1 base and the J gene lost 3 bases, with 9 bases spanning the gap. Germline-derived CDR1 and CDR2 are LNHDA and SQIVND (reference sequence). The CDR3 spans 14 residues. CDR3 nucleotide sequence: TGTGCCAGTAGTATAGCGGGGGCTTACACTGAAGCTTTCTTT. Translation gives CASSIAGAYTEAFF.